The text below deals with one TCR beta chain. In this sample, this clonotype turned up a few times. No antigen is known for it. No quality values exist for individual bases; no much larger clone is one base distant. CDR1 and CDR2 were assigned from the germline V gene (reference sequence) as DFQATT and SNEGSKA. CDR3 length: 11 amino acids, cysteine to phenylalanine. Only the CDR3 part of the read is kept: 33 bases, read in frame from the first base. Cut back by 5 bases and 7 bases, the V and J ends lie 11 bases apart. The TCR beta CDR3 regions were amplified from RNA transcripts. A first-round RT-PCR of the TCR CDR3 used the HTBI primer set with the Qiagen OneStep RT-PCR kit. Libraries were constructed in a second round of multiplex PCR, after which size selection and purification were carried out. Sequencing of the libraries was done on an Illumina HiSeq2000 using paired-end 100 bp reads. Processing in the source paper ran as follows. SOAPnuke was used to process the raw data, removing reads that contained adapters or uncalled bases, had a mean Phred below 15, or lacked an exact match to the constant primer or identifier. COPE v1.2.5 was used to merge high-quality paired reads, and clonotypes were defined as unique nucleotide sequences. MiTCR v1.1 was used to align the clonotypes against IMGT TRBV, TRBD and TRBJ reference segments. The analysis included only V-J combinations with a frequency above 0.0001, which together covered 98% to 99.2% of the repertoires. The TCS score was defined as the ratio of F50 (clonal expansion) to E x V (chaos), calculated using BLOSUM62-based TCRdist between CDR3 peptides within each V-J. Welch's t-statistics and random forest reduced approximately 520 V-J features to around 14, which were used in a naive Bayes classifier (R e1071). The raw public reads went through TCRdb reprocessing: fastp at Q25, MiXCR clone calling, in-frame beta chains kept. CDR3 protein duplicates are merged, each entry listing the most common genes and DNA. The V and J calls were determined by TCRdb, not by the authors. The sample data list about 320,000 distinct CDR3 sequences, and roughly 17% of these were observed just once. The ten largest clones take up around 35% of the sample.

This sample was included in a study of T cells in Graves' hyperthyroidism and ophthalmopathy (dated by TCRdb to between 2018 and 2021). Regarding the study in general: Peripheral blood samples were taken at the time of initial diagnosis, prior to any treatment. TCR V-J signatures able to tell the groups apart were searched for in a discovery cohort of 90 to 100 patients, of whom about 40 had Graves' ophthalmopathy and about 60 had stable Graves' hyperthyroidism. Prospective prediction of ophthalmopathy was tested in an independent validation cohort of approximately 18 hyperthyroidism patients and approximately 17 patients who later progressed to ophthalmopathy. For training and testing, the 80 to 100 patients in the discovery cohort were randomly divided in a 7:3 ratio. The study also compared thyroid tissue and blood T-cell repertoires from several Graves' hyperthyroidism patients. After sampling, hyperthyroidism patients received methimazole starting at 30 mg daily, and ophthalmopathy patients received high-dose intravenous methylprednisolone. The paper describes TCR Vbeta CDR3 sequencing of around 130 peripheral blood samples, made up of 43 ophthalmopathy patients, roughly 72 hyperthyroidism patients and 17 progressor patients. Paper-wide results and their limitations: Most expanded thyroid clonotypes (frequency above 0.001) were also detected in blood, a finding suggesting that blood repertoires may reflect thyroid immune responses. No statistical method was used to fix the sample size in advance, and group allocation was not hidden from the investigators. During validation, the model predicted progression to ophthalmopathy a median of approximately 7 months ahead of onset, with almost 71% sensitivity and 72% to 80% specificity. A 13 V-J signature model separated ophthalmopathy from stable hyperthyroidism, with approximately 86% sensitivity and about 81% specificity in cross-validation and 80%/75% in testing.

A patient counted as having stable Graves' hyperthyroidism if no progression to ophthalmopathy occurred over 18 months of follow-up. The hyperthyroidism patients were between 18 and 65 years old and newly diagnosed, with a disease duration of less than 2 months. The study excluded patients with uncontrolled infections, other autoimmune diseases, pregnancy or lactation. Diagnoses were established on the basis of clinical symptoms, serum thyroxine and TRAb, thyroid ultrasound, and orbital computed tomography. PBMCs were separated from 7.5 to 10 ml of fresh peripheral blood using Ficoll-Paque density gradient centrifugation. Trizol reagent was used to extract total RNA, and RNA quality was then checked on an Agilent 2100 Bioanalyzer.

The chain couples TRBV20-1 to TRBJ1-1, with the identity of the D gene unclear. The specimen was blood. This sequence was found in a man aged 25 to 40 with Graves' hyperthyroidism. CDR3 reads: CSAPKGFEAFF. The DNA is as follows: TGCAGTGCTCCCAAGGGCTTTGAAGCTTTCTTT.